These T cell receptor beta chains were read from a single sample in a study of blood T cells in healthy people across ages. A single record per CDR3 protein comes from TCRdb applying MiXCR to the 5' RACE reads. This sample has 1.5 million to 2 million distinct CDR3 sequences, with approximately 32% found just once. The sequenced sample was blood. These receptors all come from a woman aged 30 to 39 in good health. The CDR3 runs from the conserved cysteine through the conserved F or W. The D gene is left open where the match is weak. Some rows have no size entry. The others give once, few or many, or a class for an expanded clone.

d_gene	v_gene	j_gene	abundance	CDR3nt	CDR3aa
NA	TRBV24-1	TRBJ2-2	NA	TGTGCCATCAGTGGCAGGGGAGAGAACACCGGGGAGCTGTTTTTT	CAISGRGENTGELFF
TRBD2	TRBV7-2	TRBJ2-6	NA	TGTGCCAGCAGGAAAGGGACTAGCGGACTCTCTGGGGCCAACGTCCTGACTTTC	CASRKGTSGLSGANVLTF
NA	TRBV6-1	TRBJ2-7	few	TGTGCCAGCAGTGAGGTTAACTCCTACGAGCAGTACTTC	CASSEVNSYEQYF
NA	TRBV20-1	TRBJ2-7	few	TGCAGTGCTTTTGGTACCGGAAGGGAGCAGTACTTC	CSAFGTGREQYF
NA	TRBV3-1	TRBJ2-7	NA	TGTGCCAGCAGCCAAGCGATGGACTTAATTCGGTTC	CASSQAMDLIRF
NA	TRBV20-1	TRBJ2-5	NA	TGCAGTGCTACACCGTCGAGGGGGATTTACAATGAGCAGTACTTC	CSATPSRGIYNEQYF
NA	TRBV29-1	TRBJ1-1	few	TGCAGCGTTGCAACAGCCACTGAAGCTTTCTTT	CSVATATEAFF
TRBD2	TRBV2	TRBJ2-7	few	TGTGCCAGCAGTGTCCCGCTAGCGGGGGGCTCCTACGAGCAGTACTTC	CASSVPLAGGSYEQYF
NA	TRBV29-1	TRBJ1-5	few	TGCAGCGTTGATGTTGGGGGGAATCAGCCCCAGCATTTT	CSVDVGGNQPQHF
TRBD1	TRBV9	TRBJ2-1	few	TGTGCCAGCAGCGGGGGGACAGGGGGCTATGAGCAGTTCTTC	CASSGGTGGYEQFF
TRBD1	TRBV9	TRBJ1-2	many	TGTGCCAGCAGCGTAGAGGTCTTCGGACAGGGGGCGGGAGGCTACACCTTC	CASSVEVFGQGAGGYTF
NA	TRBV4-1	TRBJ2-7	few	TGCGCCAGCAGCCAAGAAGAGCCTCTCAGGGAGCAGTACTTC	CASSQEEPLREQYF
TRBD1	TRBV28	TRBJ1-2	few	TGTGCCAGCAGCCACGGGACAGGTCTCCAAGGCTACACCTTC	CASSHGTGLQGYTF
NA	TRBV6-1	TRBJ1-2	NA	TGTGCCAGCAGTGAAGGGTACCGGGGCTACACCTTC	CASSEGYRGYTF
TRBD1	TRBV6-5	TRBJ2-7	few	TGTGCCAGCAGTTACCAACCGGGACAGGGGGTGTCCGAGCAGTACTTC	CASSYQPGQGVSEQYF
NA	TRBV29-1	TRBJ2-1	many	TGCAGCGTTTGGGGCGGGTACTACAATGAGCAGTTCTTC	CSVWGGYYNEQFF
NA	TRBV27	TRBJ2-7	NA	TGTGCCAGCAGTTCCCCCATTGGGGCGACGCACTACGAGCAGTACTTC	CASSSPIGATHYEQYF
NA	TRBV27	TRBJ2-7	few	TGTGCCACAGGGGGAGGAAACGGCGAGCAGTACTTC	CATGGGNGEQYF
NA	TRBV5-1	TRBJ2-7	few	TGCGCCAGCAGCTCAGGGACCAGTAGGTCCGGCGAGCAGTACTTC	CASSSGTSRSGEQYF
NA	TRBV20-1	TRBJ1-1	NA	TGCGGTGCTAGAGACCCCCTCGGAATGAACACTGAAGCTTTCTTT	CGARDPLGMNTEAFF
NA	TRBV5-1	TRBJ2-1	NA	TGCGCCAGCAGCTTAGCCGACGCCCGTTACAATGAGCAGTTCTTC	CASSLADARYNEQFF
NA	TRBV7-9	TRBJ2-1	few	TGTGCCAGCAGCCGCCCAGGGGCCCATTACAATGAGCAGTTCTTC	CASSRPGAHYNEQFF
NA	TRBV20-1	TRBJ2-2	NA	TGCAGTGCTAGAGATCTTTTGGGGGGCGCGAACACCGGGGAGCTGTTTTTT	CSARDLLGGANTGELFF
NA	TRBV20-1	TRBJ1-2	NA	TGCAGTGCTAGAGTCAGACAGGCCGGCCATGGCTACACCTTC	CSARVRQAGHGYTF
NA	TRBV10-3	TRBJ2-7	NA	TGTGCCATCAGCAGAGGGGGGACCTACGAGCAGTACTTC	CAISRGGTYEQYF
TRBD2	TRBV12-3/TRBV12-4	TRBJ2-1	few	TGTGCCAGCCGGGGGGGTGGGACTAGCGGGAGAGGTGAGCAGTTCTTC	CASRGGGTSGRGEQFF
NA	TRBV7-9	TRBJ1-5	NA	TGTGCCAGCAGCCAAGAGAAGGGGTATAGCAATCAGCCCCAGCATTTT	CASSQEKGYSNQPQHF
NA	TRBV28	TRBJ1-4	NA	TGTGCCAGCAGGAGCGGGAGAGAGGAAAAACTGTTTTTT	CASRSGREEKLFF
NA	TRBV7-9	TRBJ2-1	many	TGTGCCAGCAGCCCGACATCAGGGCGCGATTACAATGAGCAGTTCTTC	CASSPTSGRDYNEQFF
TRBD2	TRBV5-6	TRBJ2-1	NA	TGTGCCAGCAGTCTAGCGGGGTACAACAATGAGCAGTTCTTC	CASSLAGYNNEQFF
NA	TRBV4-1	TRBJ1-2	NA	TGCGCCAGCAGCCAAGAAAGACAGTTTGGCTACACCTTC	CASSQERQFGYTF
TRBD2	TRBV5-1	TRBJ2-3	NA	TGCGCCAGCAGCGCGCTAGCGGGGGGGCCGAGCACAGATACGCAGTATTTT	CASSALAGGPSTDTQYF
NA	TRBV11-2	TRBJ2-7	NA	TGTGCCAGCAACTTAGCGGACGGGAGCTCCTACGAGCAGTACTTC	CASNLADGSSYEQYF
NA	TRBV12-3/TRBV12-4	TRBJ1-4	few	TGTGCCAGCAGTCCCAATAGTTCGCCCAATGAAAAACTGTTTTTT	CASSPNSSPNEKLFF
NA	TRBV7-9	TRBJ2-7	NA	TGTGCCAGCAGCCCGGACGGGTACTCCTACGAGCGGTACTTC	CASSPDGYSYERYF
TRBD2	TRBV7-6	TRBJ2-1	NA	TGTGCCAGCAGCTTGGAGGTACTAGCGGGGAACAATGAGCAGTTCTTC	CASSLEVLAGNNEQFF
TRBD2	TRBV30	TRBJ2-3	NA	TGTGCCTGGAGTGGGAGGGAGGGCCGGAGAGATACGCAGTATTTT	CAWSGREGRRDTQYF
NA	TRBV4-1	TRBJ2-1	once	TGCGCCAGCAGCCGGAATATAGTGGGTTCGTATGAGCAGTTCTTC	CASSRNIVGSYEQFF
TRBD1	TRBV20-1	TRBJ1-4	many	TGCAGTGCCCAGAGGAGACAGGGGGGTGAAAAACTGTTTTTT	CSAQRRQGGEKLFF
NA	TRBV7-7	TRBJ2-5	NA	TGTGCCAGCAGCTTAGTGGGGGGGCACCAAGAGACCCAGTACTTC	CASSLVGGHQETQYF
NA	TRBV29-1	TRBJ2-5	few	TGCAGCGTTGAGTTGGTTCGGCAGACCCAGTACTTC	CSVELVRQTQYF
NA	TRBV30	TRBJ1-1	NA	TGTGCCTGGAGCTTGGACTCGAGTAGCACTGAAGCTTTCTTT	CAWSLDSSSTEAFF
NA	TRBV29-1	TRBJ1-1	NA	TGCAGCGTTGAAGTGCAGGGACGGAACACTGAAGCTTTCTTT	CSVEVQGRNTEAFF
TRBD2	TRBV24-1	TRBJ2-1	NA	TGTGCCACCAGTGCCCCTAGCGGGAGGACCTCCTACGACAATGAGCAGTTCTTC	CATSAPSGRTSYDNEQFF
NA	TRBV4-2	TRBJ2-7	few	TGTGCCAGCAGCCACGCCACGGACGCCTACGAGCAGTACTTC	CASSHATDAYEQYF
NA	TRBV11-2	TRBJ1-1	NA	TGTGCCAGCACGAGGGGGGAGGGGATGAACACTGAAGCTTTCTTT	CASTRGEGMNTEAFF
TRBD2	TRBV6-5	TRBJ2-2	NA	TGTGTCAGCAGTCTACGCGCGGGGGGGCCGACCGGGGAGCTGTTTTTT	CVSSLRAGGPTGELFF
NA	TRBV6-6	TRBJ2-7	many	TGTGCCAGCAGTTACTCGCAGGGTACCTACGAGCAGTACTTC	CASSYSQGTYEQYF